This passage covers 28 T cell receptor beta chains from one sample sequenced in a study of blood T cell repertoires in COVID-19. The data were produced by immunoSEQ multiplex PCR, yet TCRdb's version contains in-frame clones alone and is incomplete. The sample has roughly 300,000 clones, more than 75% seen once; the top ten hold roughly 1.6%. The sequenced sample was peripheral blood. The receptor set was obtained from a woman aged 45-60 years with acute or convalescent COVID-19.

The chain is built from TRBV27 and TRBJ2-1; 10 bases line up with TRBD2. V gave up 5 bases and J gave up 4 bases; unmatched junction bases: 5. Germline assignment: CDR1 MNHEY and CDR2 SMNVEV (reference sequence). CDR3 size: 15 residues. The CDR3 loop reads CASSPTSGKYNEQFF. The CDR3 DNA follows: TGTGCCAGCAGTCCCACTAGCGGGAAATACAATGAGCAGTTCTTC.

The CDR3 DNA is TGCGCCAGCAGCCAAGATTTCTCTAGCCCAGATACGCAGTATTTT. Its translation: CASSQDFSSPDTQYF. The chain recombines TRBV4-3 with TRBJ2-3; perhaps TRBD2 as D (5 bases). Germline V CDR1 and CDR2: LGHNA, YSLEER. V shed 0 bases and J shed 4 bases, with 11 bases lying between them. This CDR3 is built from 15 residues.

The chain uses TRBV6-4 and TRBJ2-3, with D unclear. This CDR3 has 13 residues. Germline V gene lookup returns CDR1 MRHNA and CDR2 SNTAGT. V was clipped by 2 bases and J by 4 bases, with 7 bases between them. The CDR3 protein is CASSDLGADTQYF. The CDR3 DNA reads as TGTGCCAGCAGTGACCTAGGTGCAGATACGCAGTATTTT.

This chain uses TRBV4-2 with TRBJ1-5; D remains unclear. The germline V and J ends were trimmed by 4 bases and 2 bases, with 9 bases remaining between them. From germline, CDR1 is LGHNA and CDR2 YNFKEQ. The CDR3 has 14 amino acids. The CDR3 region has the DNA TGTGCCAGCAGCCCAGCAGGTGGCAATCAGCCCCAGCATTTT. It yields the protein CASSPAGGNQPQHF.

This clone was detected a few times. The rearrangement links TRBV30 to TRBJ2-1; D might be TRBD2 (7 bases). This CDR3 region has 15 residues. Trimming shortened V by 2 bases and J by 0 bases, and 11 bases separated the two germline ends. The germline gives CDR1 GTSNPN, CDR2 SVGIG (reference sequence). CDR3 bases: TGTGCCTGGAGTCGGGGGGCCCTCTCCTACAATGAGCAGTTCTTC. It encodes CAWSRGALSYNEQFF.

This chain uses TRBV19 with TRBJ1-4; D call uncertain. The CDR3 loop spans 14 amino acids. V lost 10 bases to trimming and J lost 6 bases, with 18 bases between them. Germline CDR1 and CDR2: LNHDA and SQIVND (reference sequence). CDR3 amino acids: CATRLEVSDEKLFF. In nucleotides, the CDR3 is TGTGCCACCAGATTAGAGGTCTCGGATGAAAAACTGTTTTTT.

The rearrangement links TRBV10-3 to TRBJ1-5; D perhaps matches TRBD1 (5 bases). Germline V gives CDR1 ENHRY, CDR2 SYGVKD. V lost 4 bases to trimming and J lost 4 bases, with 8 bases between them. This CDR3 spans 13 amino acids. The CDR3: CAISGGLNQPQHF. The CDR3 DNA reads TGTGCCATCAGTGGGGGACTAAATCAGCCCCAGCATTTT.

The rearrangement links TRBV5-1 to TRBJ2-1; D perhaps matches TRBD2 (5 bases). Germline V gene lookup returns CDR1 SGHRS and CDR2 YFSETQ. The CDR3 consists of 15 residues. V was trimmed by 1 base and J by 3 bases, leaving 11 bases between them. As DNA, the CDR3 is TGCGCCAGCAGCTTGTTAAGCGGTGGCTACAATGAGCAGTTCTTC. Translated, it gives CASSLLSGGYNEQFF.

This clone was detected many times. This chain links TRBV2 with TRBJ2-7; TRBD2 agrees at 7 bases. Germline CDR1 reads SNHLY; CDR2 reads FYNNEI. The CDR3 runs 15 residues. Germline trimming cut 2 bases from V and 5 bases from J; bases unmatched to any gene: 9. In nucleotides, the CDR3 is TGTGCCAGCAGTGAATCCCAAGCGGGGTACCACGAGCAGTACTTC. Translated, it gives CASSESQAGYHEQYF. Complete variable domain (other parts from reference TRBV2 and TRBJ2-7): EPEVTQTPSHQVTQMGQEVILRCVPISNHLYFYWYRQILGQKVEFLVSFYNNEISEKSEIFDDQFSVERPDGSNFTLKIRSTKLEDSAMYFCASSESQAGYHEQYFGPGTRLTVT.

The count of this clone is one. This sample also contains other DNA sequences that code for the same CDR3. The chain carries TRBV2 and TRBJ2-7; TRBD1 matches 7 bases. Per germline, CDR1 SNHLY and CDR2 FYNNEI. The CDR3 has 14 residues. V trimming: 2 bases; J trimming: 2 bases; junction bases outside the gene matches: 3. The CDR3 protein is CASSERQGAYEQYF. The CDR3 DNA follows: TGTGCCAGCAGTGAACGGCAGGGGGCCTACGAGCAGTACTTC.

The CDR3 spells CVRSVQGSRYGYTF. CDR3 nucleotide sequence: TGTGTCAGAAGCGTACAGGGGTCCCGCTATGGCTACACCTTC. V gene TRBV7-5 combines with J gene TRBJ1-2; TRBD1, the table's D call, was not compared with the DNA. TRBV7-5 is a recognized pseudogene. The CDR3 length is 14 residues.

The rearrangement joins TRBV28 to TRBJ2-2, with D possibly matching TRBD2 (6 bases). CDR3 length: 14 residues. V dropped 3 bases and J dropped 8 bases, with 13 bases sitting between them. The germline CDR1 and CDR2 sequences are MDHEN and SYDVKM. CDR3 sequence reads: CASSFGDFSGELFF. The DNA of the CDR3 is TGTGCCAGCAGTTTTGGGGACTTCTCAGGGGAGCTGTTTTTT. Complete variable domain (other parts from reference TRBV28 and TRBJ2-2): DVKVTQSSRYLVKRTGEKVFLECVQDMDHENMFWYRQDPGLGLRLIYFSYDVKMKEKGDIPEGYSVSREKKERFSLILESASTNQTSMYLCASSFGDFSGELFFGEGSRLTVL.

This clone has a handful of counts. The chain is built from TRBV7-6 and TRBJ1-5; D not resolved. Deletions cut 2 bases from V and 4 bases from J, with 15 bases between. This CDR3 is 16 amino acids long. The germline V gene has CDR1 SGHVS and CDR2 FNYEAQ. CDR3: CASSLFSRTLNQPQHF. CDR3 sequence (DNA): TGTGCCAGCAGCTTATTTTCTAGAACCCTTAATCAGCCCCAGCATTTT.

The chain couples TRBV6-5 to TRBJ1-3; D not certain. The CDR3 runs to 16 residues. Germline V gene sequence: CDR1 MNHEY, CDR2 SVGAGI. Trimming pared 4 bases from V and 0 bases from J, leaving 13 bases between. The CDR3 coding sequence is TGTGCCAGCAGTTCTCCGCGACGGAGCTCTGGAAACACCATATATTTT. Its translation: CASSSPRRSSGNTIYF.

The chain links TRBV2 to TRBJ1-2, with 9 bases matching TRBD1. Trimming removed 11 bases from V and 8 bases from J; junction bases left unmatched: 12. This CDR3 has 13 amino acids. Germline V gene sequence: CDR1 SNHLY, CDR2 FYNNEI. This CDR3 reads CASSGQGSGGYTF. The CDR3 DNA reads TGTGCCTCTTCGGGACAGGGATCGGGCGGCTACACCTTC.

This chain connects TRBV28 to TRBJ1-2; TRBD1 aligns across 9 bases. This CDR3 is 15 amino acids long. The V gene end was trimmed by 6 bases and the J gene end by 3 bases; junction bases not matched to a gene: 8. Germline CDR1 and CDR2: MDHEN and SYDVKM. The CDR3 nucleotides are TGTGCCAGCAGACCACCGGGACAGGGTTACTATGGCTACACCTTC. It codes for CASRPPGQGYYGYTF.

The CDR3 region has the DNA TGTGCCAGCAGCCAAGATCCGGGCAGGGGAGAGACCCAGTACTTC. It codes for CASSQDPGRGETQYF. The chain combines TRBV3-1 (or the pseudogene TRBV3-2) with TRBJ2-5; maybe TRBD1 (6 bases). Germline loops: CDR1 LGHDT, CDR2 YNNKEL (reference sequence). V lost 0 bases to trimming and J lost 4 bases, with 12 bases between them. The CDR3 has 15 residues.

In its sample, this clone was seen once. The rearrangement joins TRBV5-1 to TRBJ2-3, with D perhaps matching TRBD1 (6 bases). This CDR3 is 17 amino acids long. Per the germline V gene, CDR1 is SGHRS and CDR2 is YFSETQ. V was clipped by 4 bases and J by 5 bases, with 23 bases between them. DNA of the CDR3: TGCGCCAGCAGCCCGCCACGGACAGTCCGGTCGAGAGATACGCAGTATTTT. Its translation is CASSPPRTVRSRDTQYF.

The genes are TRBV7-2 and TRBJ2-7, with 10 bases matching TRBD1. The CDR3 runs to 15 residues. V gave up 5 bases and J gave up 3 bases; unmatched junction bases: 7. CDR1 and CDR2 (germline): SGHTA, FQGNSA. As DNA, the CDR3 is TGTGCCAGCAGCGTAGACCGGGACAGGGGCTACGAGCAGTACTTC. It specifies CASSVDRDRGYEQYF.

The chain combines TRBV18 with TRBJ1-4; D perhaps matches TRBD1 (6 bases). V was trimmed by 2 bases and J by 0 bases, leaving 7 bases between them. CDR3 size: 15 residues. Germline assignment: CDR1 KGHSH and CDR2 LQKENI. CDR3 nucleotide sequence: TGTGCCAGCTCACCAGGGGGCGCAACTAATGAAAAACTGTTTTTT. Protein sequence: CASSPGGATNEKLFF.

This clone came up once. V usage is TRBV7-2 and J usage is TRBJ1-3, with D possibly matching TRBD1 (5 bases). Trimming stripped 3 bases from V and 0 bases from J, with 12 bases between. Germline loops: CDR1 SGHTA, CDR2 FQGNSA. The CDR3 sequence is 16 residues long. The CDR3 reads CASSLQGSSSGNTIYF. For the CDR3, the DNA is TGTGCCAGCAGCTTGCAGGGTTCCAGCTCTGGAAACACCATATATTTT.

The V and J genes are TRBV15 and TRBJ2-7; TRBD1 is a possible D gene (5 bases). CDR1 is LNHNV and CDR2 is YYDKDF in the germline V gene (reference sequence). The CDR3 spans 17 residues. V gave up 0 bases and J gave up 0 bases, with 15 bases separating them. Written as DNA, the CDR3 is TGTGCCACCAGCAGAGATCTTGGGGCTGGCATCTCCTACGAGCAGTACTTC. This sequence encodes CATSRDLGAGISYEQYF.

This chain links TRBV7-9 with TRBJ1-4; D possibly corresponds to TRBD1 (5 bases). The germline V gene has CDR1 SEHNR and CDR2 FQNEAQ (reference sequence). The CDR3 runs 15 residues. Trimming removed 6 bases at V and 6 bases at J, with 17 bases between. The CDR3 region has the DNA TGTGCCAGCAGTCACGACGACAGTCGAGATGAAAAACTGTTTTTT. Encoded protein: CASSHDDSRDEKLFF.

V gene TRBV15 combines with J gene TRBJ2-5; perhaps TRBD2 as D (6 bases). V dropped 0 bases and J dropped 2 bases, with 10 bases sitting between them. The CDR3 has 15 residues. Germline values: CDR1 LNHNV, CDR2 YYDKDF (reference sequence). This chain's CDR3 is CATSRDLGRQETQYF. Here the CDR3 DNA reads TGTGCCACCAGCAGAGATCTAGGGAGGCAAGAGACCCAGTACTTC.

The genes are TRBV24-1 and TRBJ2-7, with 7 positions matching TRBD1. Germline trimming cut 4 bases from V and 7 bases from J; bases unmatched to any gene: 9. This CDR3 spans 14 amino acids. The germline gives CDR1 KGHDR, CDR2 SFDVKD. The CDR3 DNA follows: TGTGCCACCAGTGACTCGAGGGGGCCGGAAGAGCAGTACTTC. Encoded protein: CATSDSRGPEEQYF.

In the case of this clone: This sample includes further DNA sequences coding for the same CDR3. V usage is TRBV5-1 and J usage is TRBJ1-5; the D is unclear. The germline V gene has CDR1 SGHRS and CDR2 YFSETQ. V was pared by 0 bases and J by 3 bases, with 7 bases between. The CDR3 totals 14 residues. CDR3 residues: CASSLAGSNQPQHF. The CDR3 nucleotides read TGCGCCAGCAGCTTGGCGGGGTCCAATCAGCCCCAGCATTTT.

This clone was counted once. The chain employs TRBV27 and TRBJ1-1; 11 bases are shared with TRBD1. Trimming took 7 bases from V and 10 from J; bases not matched to a gene: 11. Germline V gene data show CDR1 as MNHEY and CDR2 as SMNVEV (reference sequence). The CDR3 totals 14 residues. The CDR3 DNA follows: TGTGCCAGCACCGAAGGACAGGGGGCGCCCCGAGCTTTCTTT. Protein: CASTEGQGAPRAFF.

The J gene is TRBJ1-1, the V gene TRBV6-6; possibly TRBD1 for D (5 bases). Germline CDR1 MNHNY, CDR2 SVGAGI (reference sequence). Trimming left V 6 bases short and J 2 bases short, with 19 bases between. There are 16 residues in the CDR3. The CDR3 loop is CASSRGIRAFNTEAFF. The CDR3 region has the DNA TGTGCCAGCAGCCGCGGGATCAGGGCCTTTAACACTGAAGCTTTCTTT.